Below, 13 T cell receptor beta chains from the same sample are listed, as sequenced in a study of blood T cell repertoires in COVID-19. The table came from immunoSEQ multiplex PCR; TCRdb's copy has only in-frame clones and leaves some out. The sample lists around 130,000 clones, approximately 85% occurring once. The specimen sequenced was peripheral blood. Every receptor here comes from a human donor in a cohort sampled during active COVID-19.

V usage is TRBV5-1 and J usage is TRBJ2-5; D is possibly TRBD1 (6 bases). The V end was cut by 2 bases, the J end by 0 bases, with 8 bases between. The V gene's germline CDR1 is SGHRS and CDR2 YFSETQ. The CDR3 is 14 residues long. CDR3 nucleotide sequence: TGCGCCAGCAGCTTAACAGGGTACCAAGAGACCCAGTACTTC. Translating gives CASSLTGYQETQYF.

This chain links TRBV6-6 with TRBJ2-7; 8 nucleotides agree with TRBD2. The germline V gene encodes CDR1 MNHNY and CDR2 SVGAGI (reference sequence). Germline trimming cut 5 bases from V and 3 bases from J; bases unmatched to any gene: 6. This CDR3 contains 14 residues. CDR3 DNA sequence: TGTGCCAGCAGTCACAACCTAGCGGGCTACGAGCAGTACTTC. It yields the protein CASSHNLAGYEQYF.

This clone has ten or more counts. V and J are TRBV7-2 and TRBJ1-2; a weak D match, TRBD1 (5 bases). CDR1 is SGHTA and CDR2 is FQGNSA in the germline V gene. Deletions cut 5 bases from V and 4 bases from J, with 11 bases between. The CDR3 length is 13 residues. The CDR3 nucleotides are TGTGCCAGCAGCCCTCGCGACAGCTATGGCTACACCTTC. Protein: CASSPRDSYGYTF.

The chain couples TRBV19 to TRBJ1-4, with TRBD1 matching over 7 bases. The CDR3 runs 15 residues. The junction had 6 bases not matched to a gene; V was cut back by 0 bases and J by 8 bases. CDR1 is LNHDA, CDR2 SQIVND, per germline (reference sequence). DNA of the CDR3: TGTGCCAGTAGTATAGATCGAGGGGGCGGCGAAAAACTGTTTTTT. Encoded protein: CASSIDRGGGEKLFF.

V gene TRBV10-3 combines with J gene TRBJ1-2, with TRBD1 matching over 10 bases. The CDR3 totals 14 residues. J gave up 1 base and V 4 bases, and 0 bases lay outside the gene matches. From germline, CDR1 is ENHRY and CDR2 SYGVKD. The CDR3 loop reads CAISGTGGNYGYTF. DNA of the CDR3: TGTGCCATCAGTGGGACAGGGGGTAACTATGGCTACACCTTC.

This chain uses TRBV7-2 with TRBJ1-5; no definite D call. The CDR3 is made up of 15 amino acids. The ends were cut back, 1 base at V and 8 bases at J, with 15 bases in the middle. Germline loops: CDR1 SGHTA, CDR2 FQGNSA. CDR3 bases: TGTGCCAGCAGCTTAGAGGGTTCAGTCGGGAAGCCCCAGCATTTT. This sequence encodes CASSLEGSVGKPQHF.

This rearrangement joins TRBV28 to TRBJ2-3, with 8 bases lining up with TRBD2. The CDR3 has 12 amino acids. V dropped 8 bases and J dropped 6; count of bases not matched to a gene: 4. Germline lookup yields CDR1 MDHEN and CDR2 SYDVKM. The DNA of the CDR3 is TGTGCCAGCTCCGGGGGGGCCGATACGCAGTATTTT. This gives the protein CASSGGADTQYF. Together with reference TRBV28 and TRBJ2-3, the CDR3 gives the full variable domain: DVKVTQSSRYLVKRTGEKVFLECVQDMDHENMFWYRQDPGLGLRLIYFSYDVKMKEKGDIPEGYSVSREKKERFSLILESASTNQTSMYLCASSGGADTQYFGPGTRLTVL.

The rearrangement joins TRBV19 to TRBJ2-1; 8 positions agree with TRBD2. The V gene end was trimmed by 6 bases and the J gene end by 9 bases; junction bases not matched to a gene: 13. The CDR3 contains 15 residues. The germline gives CDR1 LNHDA, CDR2 SQIVND (reference sequence). The CDR3, as DNA: TGTGCCAGTAGCTCAAGTGGCGGGGGGCCACTTGAGCAGTTCTTC. It is translated as CASSSSGGGPLEQFF.

The V and J genes are TRBV3-1 (or the pseudogene TRBV3-2) and TRBJ1-6; TRBD1 might be the D (6 bases). Germline V CDR1 and CDR2: LGHDT, YNNKEL (reference sequence). Trimming pared 3 bases from V and 11 bases from J, leaving 23 bases between. This CDR3 has 17 amino acids. CDR3 protein: CASSQSTGRSLLAPLHF. The CDR3 DNA reads TGTGCCAGCAGCCAGTCGACAGGCAGGTCCCTCTTGGCACCCCTCCACTTT.

The chain is built from TRBV5-1 and TRBJ2-5, with a tentative D call TRBD2 (6 bases). The CDR3 runs to 13 residues. The germline V gene has CDR1 SGHRS and CDR2 YFSETQ. Trimming stripped 0 bases from V and 3 bases from J, with 6 bases between. The CDR3 loop is CASSLGGEETQYF. CDR3 sequence (DNA): TGCGCCAGCAGCTTGGGCGGGGAAGAGACCCAGTACTTC.

A remark on this clone: The sample contains more than one DNA sequence encoding this CDR3. V is TRBV6-6 and J is TRBJ1-2, with 11 positions matching TRBD1. The J segment lost 3 bases and the V segment lost 3 bases, leaving 3 bases of the junction unmatched. The CDR3 sequence is 15 residues long. Per germline, CDR1 MNHNY and CDR2 SVGAGI (reference sequence). The CDR3 spells CASSYGTGGYYGYTF. The CDR3 nucleotides are TGTGCCAGCAGTTATGGGACAGGGGGGTACTATGGCTACACCTTC.

The table lists this clone with a few counts. The chain employs TRBV6-6 and TRBJ2-2; 7 nucleotides agree with TRBD1. CDR1 MNHNY and CDR2 SVGAGI come from the germline V gene (reference sequence). With 6 bases clipped from V and 8 bases from J, the junction kept 9 bases outside the gene matches. This CDR3 spans 14 amino acids. CDR3 nucleotide sequence: TGTGCCAGCAGCCGTACAGGGGCCGGGGGGGAGCTGTTTTTT. Encoded protein: CASSRTGAGGELFF.

This clone came up a few times. The chain is built from TRBV28 and TRBJ2-7, with D possibly TRBD2 on 7 matching bases. The CDR3 contains 15 residues. Looked up from germline, CDR1 is MDHEN and CDR2 is SYDVKM. Trimming pared 5 bases from V and 4 bases from J, leaving 18 bases between. The CDR3, as DNA: TGTGCCAGCAGTCCTTTTTCGGGGGGCCTTTACGAGCAGTACTTC. It translates to CASSPFSGGLYEQYF.